This T cell receptor beta chain was identified in a study of identical twins (dated by TCRdb to about 2016). About the study as a whole: To test whether fetal clonotypes persist, this study deep-sequenced TCR alpha and beta repertoires from monozygotic twins, from unrelated adults of various ages, and from cord blood. Replicate twin experiments were performed at different times using different library preparation protocols to rule out contamination. General study outcomes and caveats: In monozygotic twins, out-of-frame TCR alpha sharing was systematically underestimated by recombination models, although the models agreed with sharing between unrelated individuals. The excess sharing between twins in beta out-of-frame sequences was weaker because fewer shared sequences reduced the signal-to-noise ratio. Zero-insertion analyses could be partly confounded by invariant T cells such as MAIT and iNKT, although diverse VJ usage argued against such confounding for most clonotypes. Compared with coincidental sharing between unrelated individuals, out-of-frame TCR alpha sequences shared between twins had an excess of sequences with low generation probability. Abundant cord blood beta clonotypes carried fewer insertions; young adult naive repertoires showed a weaker similar trend, while memory repertoires showed none. Conclusions relied on cross-sectional statistical analysis, since the same donors could not be followed over many years.

Only healthy Caucasian donors were included. Of note for this clonotype: The antigen this receptor binds is unknown. One base away there is no much larger clone; base qualities are not given.

The receptor library was made with 5' RACE. Sequencing used an Illumina HiSeq 2000. Template switching added a universal primer binding site, and the final cDNA carried a unique molecular identifier that allowed TCR cDNA molecules to be counted accurately. Specific primers in the conserved constant-segment region were used to synthesize first-strand cDNA for the TCR alpha and beta chains. To control for contamination, each cDNA library was double barcoded with a SMART-Mk sample barcode plus Illumina barcodes. TruSeq adapter sequences along with Illumina sample barcodes were introduced in two successive PCR steps. TCR alpha and beta cDNA libraries were sequenced on the Illumina HiSeq platform with custom primers. The published analysis was carried out like this. MiGEC processed the raw reads to extract unique molecular identifiers, while MiXCR was used to determine the CDR3 positions. Recombination models were inferred per individual with the repgenHMM and IGoR tools using an EM algorithm. Shared clonotypes were analyzed with the tcR package in R, and sharing was normalized by the product of cloneset sizes. To study raw recombination free of thymic and clonal selection effects, out-of-frame nonproductive sequences were analyzed. TCRdb reanalyzed the raw reads on its own, using fastp at Q25 for trimming and MiXCR for clone calling, and kept in-frame beta chains. Each CDR3 protein appears once, grouped with its most common genes and DNA. TCRdb, rather than the study authors, made the V and J calls. The sample contains approximately 1.8 million distinct CDR3 sequences, roughly a third of them found a single time. The ten top clones hold 0.25% to 0.3% of the sample.

As encoded in the germline V gene, CDR1 is MNHNS while CDR2 is SASEGT. The V end loses 2 bases and the J end loses 10 bases, and a stretch of 15 bases separates them. The CDR3, cysteine through phenylalanine, is 14 amino acids long. The only DNA kept is the CDR3, 42 bases in frame from the first base. The specimen was cord blood. Here the chain combines TRBV6-1 and TRBJ2-1; the D gene is perhaps TRBD1, on 6 matching bases. This clonotype was sampled from a newborn girl in good health. The DNA reads as follows: TGTGCCAGCAGTGAATTGGGACACACCTACGAGCAGTTCTTC. Translated, this gives CASSELGHTYEQFF.